These 30 T cell receptor beta chains were all obtained from the same sample, sequenced in a study of blood T cell repertoires in COVID-19. Clones were read by immunoSEQ multiplex PCR, and TCRdb kept only the in-frame ones, dropping some. The table lists tens of thousands of clones, around three quarters of them singletons. Sequenced material: peripheral blood. Source of these receptors: a man aged 60 to 69 with acute or convalescent COVID-19.

This chain uses TRBV4-1 with TRBJ2-7; 7 nucleotides align to TRBD1. CDR3 size: 15 residues. V lost 4 bases and J lost 0; bases outside the gene matches: 6. Looked up from germline, CDR1 is MGHRA and CDR2 is YSYEKL. DNA of the CDR3: TGCGCCAGCAGCCGCCAGGGACAGAACTCCTACGAGCAGTACTTC. Translating gives CASSRQGQNSYEQYF.

The chain recombines TRBV5-6 with TRBJ1-2, with D uncertain. This CDR3 is 12 amino acids long. The germline V gene has CDR1 SGHDT and CDR2 YYEEEE. Trimming took off 0 bases at V and 4 bases at J, with 4 bases between the two ends. CDR3 nucleotide sequence: TGTGCCAGCAGCTTGGACTTCTATGGCTACACCTTC. It codes for CASSLDFYGYTF. Full variable domain (rest looked up from reference TRBV5-6 and TRBJ1-2): DAGVTQSPTHLIKTRGQQVTLRCSPKSGHDTVSWYQQALGQGPQFIFQYYEEEERQRGNFPDRFSGHQFPNYSSELNVNALLLGDSALYLCASSLDFYGYTFGSGTRLTVV.

The table lists this clone with a few counts. The chain combines TRBV30 with TRBJ2-7; D uncertain. CDR1 GTSNPN and CDR2 SVGIG come from the germline V gene (reference sequence). Trimming removed 0 bases from V and 4 bases from J, with 13 bases in between. This CDR3 is 14 amino acids long. The CDR3 DNA follows: TGTGCCTGGAGTGTACCCCCACAGTTTTACGAGCAGTACTTC. Encoded protein: CAWSVPPQFYEQYF.

This chain connects TRBV11-2 to TRBJ2-5; maybe TRBD2 (6 bases). V was clipped by 5 bases and J by 5 bases, with 12 bases between them. This CDR3 has 13 residues. CDR1 SGHAT and CDR2 FQNNGV come from the germline V gene. Written as DNA, the CDR3 is TGTGCCAGCAGCCAGGGACTGCAGGAGACCCAGTACTTC. Its protein product is CASSQGLQETQYF.

This clone was seen only a few times. J is TRBJ2-7 and V is TRBV4-3; 12 nucleotides agree with TRBD2. V lost 4 bases, J lost 2 bases, and 3 bases stayed unmatched. This CDR3 spans 15 amino acids. Germline V gene data show CDR1 as LGHNA and CDR2 as YSLEER. In DNA, the CDR3 is TGCGCCAGCAGCCTCCTAGCGGGAGGGCCCTACGAGCAGTACTTC. Protein product: CASSLLAGGPYEQYF.

V usage is TRBV27 and J usage is TRBJ2-2; no clear D gene. V shed 7 bases and J shed 2 bases, with 8 bases lying between them. Per germline, CDR1 MNHEY and CDR2 SMNVEV (reference sequence). This CDR3 has 13 amino acids. DNA for the CDR3: TGTGCCAGCACCCCCAGAAACACCGGGGAGCTGTTTTTT. Amino acids: CASTPRNTGELFF.

The rearrangement joins TRBV6-5 to TRBJ1-4; 9 positions agree with TRBD1. This CDR3 comprises 14 residues. The V segment lost 8 bases and the J segment 8 bases; nucleotides outside the gene matches: 9. Germline lookup yields CDR1 MNHEY and CDR2 SVGAGI. CDR3 residues: CASARDREMEKLFF. The CDR3 nucleotides are TGTGCCAGCGCACGGGACAGGGAAATGGAAAAACTGTTTTTT.

This chain joins TRBV30 and TRBJ1-2, with a tentative D call TRBD1 (5 bases). The V and J ends lost 3 bases and 3 bases respectively, with 14 bases between them. Germline V lookup: CDR1 GTSNPN, CDR2 SVGIG (reference sequence). CDR3 length: 14 amino acids. CDR3 DNA: TGTGCCTGGAGCGGGGGACTTCGGGACTATGGCTACACCTTC. It encodes CAWSGGLRDYGYTF.

The chain employs TRBV28 and TRBJ2-5, with D maybe TRBD2 (5 bases). CDR3 size: 14 residues. The V gene lost 4 bases and the J gene lost 6 bases, with 15 bases spanning the gap. Germline V gives CDR1 MDHEN, CDR2 SYDVKM. The CDR3 protein is CASSSYSREKTQYF. The CDR3 region has the DNA TGTGCCAGCAGTTCCTATAGTAGGGAGAAGACCCAGTACTTC.

The chain has TRBV27 and TRBJ2-2; 9 bases line up with TRBD1. The junction had 8 bases not matched to a gene; V was cut back by 8 bases and J by 7 bases. Germline values: CDR1 MNHEY, CDR2 SMNVEV (reference sequence). This CDR3 spans 14 amino acids. CDR3 in amino acids: CASLAGTGYGELFF. The DNA of the CDR3 is TGTGCCAGCCTTGCCGGGACAGGGTACGGGGAGCTGTTTTTT.

The rearrangement uses TRBV15 and TRBJ1-1; no definite D call. The germline gives CDR1 LNHNV, CDR2 YYDKDF (reference sequence). V was clipped by 0 bases and J by 6 bases, with 14 bases between them. The CDR3 runs 15 residues. The chain's CDR3 is CATSRDYTVSAEAFF. In nucleotides, the CDR3 is TGTGCCACCAGCAGAGATTACACAGTCTCAGCTGAAGCTTTCTTT. Looking up the rest from reference TRBV15 and TRBJ1-1 gives the full variable domain: DAMVIQNPRYQVTQFGKPVTLSCSQTLNHNVMYWYQQKSSQAPKLLFHYYDKDFNNEADTPDNFQSRRPNTSFCFLDIRSPGLGDTAMYLCATSRDYTVSAEAFFGQGTRLTVV.

The V and J genes are TRBV6-5 and TRBJ2-3; tentative D call: TRBD2 (5 bases). Trimming cost V 5 bases and J 1 base, with 13 bases left between them. Germline CDR1 MNHEY, CDR2 SVGAGI. The CDR3 covers 15 residues. This chain's CDR3 is CASSHGVYGTDTQYF. DNA of the CDR3: TGTGCCAGCAGTCACGGGGTATATGGCACAGATACGCAGTATTTT.

The V gene is TRBV27, the J gene TRBJ2-7, with 13 nucleotides matching TRBD2. The CDR3 is 15 residues long. With 3 bases clipped from V and 3 bases from J, the junction kept 2 bases outside the gene matches. The germline CDR1 and CDR2 sequences are MNHEY and SMNVEV (reference sequence). In DNA, the CDR3 is TGTGCCAGCAGTTTCCGACTAGCGGGAGGCTACGAGCAGTACTTC. This encodes CASSFRLAGGYEQYF.

The rearrangement joins TRBV18 to TRBJ1-5, with TRBD1 identical over 10 bases. Germline CDR1 KGHSH, CDR2 LQKENI. The CDR3 covers 14 residues. After removal of 5 bases from V and 2 bases from J, the junction contained 0 bases not matched to a gene. The CDR3 coding sequence is TGTGCCAGCTCAGGGACAGGGGGCAATCAGCCCCAGCATTTT. Translating it yields CASSGTGGNQPQHF.

This chain uses TRBV2 with TRBJ2-5, with 8 bases identical to TRBD2. The CDR3 is 14 amino acids. The J segment lost 6 bases and the V segment lost 4 bases, leaving 7 bases of the junction unmatched. CDR1 is SNHLY and CDR2 is FYNNEI in the germline V gene. DNA for the CDR3: TGTGCCAGCAGTGGATGGGCGGGGGGAAAGACCCAGTACTTC. Protein sequence: CASSGWAGGKTQYF.

The rearrangement uses TRBV5-1 and TRBJ2-3; maybe TRBD1 (5 bases). The germline gives CDR1 SGHRS, CDR2 YFSETQ. V was trimmed by 5 bases and J by 2 bases, leaving 9 bases between them. This CDR3 comprises 13 residues. The CDR3 DNA reads TGCGCCAGCAGACCGACAGCCACAGATACGCAGTATTTT. Residues: CASRPTATDTQYF.

The rearrangement links TRBV3-1 (or the pseudogene TRBV3-2) to TRBJ2-1; TRBD2 aligns across 7 bases. CDR3 length: 16 residues. The germline gives CDR1 LGHDT, CDR2 YNNKEL (reference sequence). Trimming took 8 bases from V and 2 from J; bases not matched to a gene: 12. DNA of the CDR3: TGTGCCAGCTCCTTGTTGGCGGGAGTTACCTACAATGAGCAGTTCTTC. Amino acid sequence: CASSLLAGVTYNEQFF.

CDR3 in DNA: TGTGCCAGTCGCTACGGGACAGGGGGCAATCAGCCCCAGCATTTT. Its protein product is CASRYGTGGNQPQHF. The chain has TRBV19 and TRBJ1-5, with 10 bases that match TRBD1. CDR3 length: 15 residues. J gave up 2 bases and V 8 bases, and 6 bases lay outside the gene matches. Looked up from germline, CDR1 is LNHDA and CDR2 is SQIVND (reference sequence). Drawing the rest from reference TRBV19 and TRBJ1-5, the complete variable domain is DGGITQSPKYLFRKEGQNVTLSCEQNLNHDAMYWYRQDPGQGLRLIYYSQIVNDFQKGDIAEGYSVSREKKESFPLTVTSAQKNPTAFYLCASRYGTGGNQPQHFGDGTRLSIL.

The chain joins TRBV9 to TRBJ2-3; D remains ambiguous. The V gene's germline CDR1 is SGDLS and CDR2 YYNGEE. V lost 3 bases and J lost 0, with 8 bases in between. The CDR3 totals 14 residues. The CDR3 region is CASSAKTSTDTQYF. CDR3 DNA sequence: TGTGCCAGCAGCGCCAAGACAAGCACAGATACGCAGTATTTT.

The V and J genes are TRBV6-1 and TRBJ1-3; D is ambiguous. The CDR3 has 16 amino acids. Looked up from germline, CDR1 is MNHNS and CDR2 is SASEGT. The V and J ends lost 0 bases and 3 bases respectively, with 12 bases between them. CDR3 loop: CASSEAWGGLGNTIYF. The CDR3 DNA is TGTGCCAGCAGTGAAGCTTGGGGAGGGCTTGGAAACACCATATATTTT.

The table lists this clone with a few counts. The chain combines TRBV5-4 with TRBJ2-7; a possible D gene is TRBD1 (6 bases). CDR1 is SGHNT and CDR2 is YYREEE in the germline V gene (reference sequence). This CDR3 has 14 residues. Trimming removed 4 bases from V and 0 bases from J, with 11 bases in between. DNA for the CDR3: TGTGCCAGCAGCCGGGACAAATTCTCCTACGAGCAGTACTTC. Amino acids: CASSRDKFSYEQYF.

The chain employs TRBV7-8 and TRBJ1-1; tentative D call: TRBD1 (6 bases). The CDR3 covers 13 residues. Germline V CDR1 and CDR2: SGHVS, FQNEAQ. The ends were cut back, 1 base at V and 11 bases at J, with 14 bases in the middle. The CDR3 DNA reads TGTGCCAGCAGCTTAGGCGGGGGGCGTTCGGCTTTCTTT. This sequence encodes CASSLGGGRSAFF.

The DNA for the CDR3 is TGCGCCAGCAGCCAAGATCTTCGTTCCAATGAGCAGTTCTTC. This translates into CASSQDLRSNEQFF. The rearrangement joins TRBV4-3 to TRBJ2-1; no reliable D call. The CDR3 runs to 14 residues. Germline V gives CDR1 LGHNA, CDR2 YSLEER. The V and J ends lost 0 bases and 6 bases respectively, with 9 bases between them.

The chain links TRBV5-1 to TRBJ2-1; 7 positions match TRBD2. The CDR3 extends over 16 amino acids. V shed 5 bases and J 7 bases; nucleotides not matched to a gene: 15. Germline CDR1 and CDR2: SGHRS and YFSETQ. The CDR3 loop is CASSPYRSGMGNEQFF. The CDR3 nucleotides are TGCGCCAGCAGTCCGTACAGAAGCGGGATGGGAAATGAGCAGTTCTTC.

The chain has TRBV7-2 and TRBJ2-5, with TRBD2 matching over 16 bases. The CDR3 runs to 15 residues. With V trimmed by 6 bases and J by 4 bases, 2 bases remained unmatched. Germline CDR1 SGHTA, CDR2 FQGNSA. The CDR3 DNA sequence: TGTGCCAGCAGAGGGACTAGCGGGAGGGTAGAGACCCAGTACTTC. The encoded protein is CASRGTSGRVETQYF. Full variable domain (rest looked up from reference TRBV7-2 and TRBJ2-5): GAGVSQSPSNKVTEKGKDVELRCDPISGHTALYWYRQSLGQGLEFLIYFQGNSAPDKSGLPSDRFSAERTGGSVSTLTIQRTQQEDSAVYLCASRGTSGRVETQYFGPGTRLLVL.

This clone occurred once. The chain combines TRBV19 with TRBJ2-6; 8 bases are a match to TRBD2. The junction had 7 bases not matched to a gene; V was cut back by 7 bases and J by 2 bases. The CDR3 has 16 residues. Germline CDR1 reads LNHDA; CDR2 reads SQIVND (reference sequence). The chain's CDR3 is CASTRGGGPGANVLTF. As DNA, the CDR3 is TGTGCCAGTACCCGAGGCGGGGGGCCTGGGGCCAACGTCCTGACTTTC.

The sample holds a few counts of this clone. V gene TRBV9 combines with J gene TRBJ2-7; TRBD1 might be the D (6 bases). CDR3 size: 14 residues. Trimming took 3 bases from V and 2 from J, leaving 12 bases between them. Germline V gene lookup returns CDR1 SGDLS and CDR2 YYNGEE. The CDR3 loop reads CASSAGQTTYEQYF. For the CDR3, the DNA is TGTGCCAGCAGCGCGGGACAAACGACCTACGAGCAGTACTTC. Together with reference TRBV9 and TRBJ2-7, the CDR3 gives the full variable domain: DSGVTQTPKHLITATGQRVTLRCSPRSGDLSVYWYQQSLDQGLQFLIQYYNGEERAKGNILERFSAQQFPDLHSELNLSSLELGDSALYFCASSAGQTTYEQYFGPGTRLTVT.

This clone showed up just once. The rearrangement links TRBV27 to TRBJ1-5; no definite D call. The CDR3 sequence is 12 residues long. CDR1 and CDR2 (germline): MNHEY, SMNVEV (reference sequence). The ends were cut back, 5 bases at V and 4 bases at J, with 6 bases in the middle. CDR3 loop: CASSIRNQPQHF. In DNA, the CDR3 is TGTGCCAGCAGTATCCGTAATCAGCCCCAGCATTTT.

This clone was detected once. V and J are TRBV5-4 and TRBJ1-4; D gene ambiguous. V dropped 5 bases and J dropped 0 bases, with 14 bases sitting between them. CDR1 and CDR2 from the germline V gene are SGHNT and YYREEE (reference sequence). The CDR3 runs to 16 residues. The CDR3 DNA sequence: TGTGCCAGCAGGCCGGGCGGAGGATCAACTAATGAAAAACTGTTTTTT. It encodes CASRPGGGSTNEKLFF.

This rearrangement joins TRBV30 to TRBJ1-2; TRBD1 agrees at 7 bases. V was clipped by 5 bases and J by 4 bases; unmatched bases: 7. Germline V CDR1 and CDR2: GTSNPN, SVGIG (reference sequence). This CDR3 has 13 amino acids. The CDR3 DNA reads as TGTGCCTGGGCCTTGACAGGGACCTATGGCTACACCTTC. It encodes CAWALTGTYGYTF.